This T cell receptor gamma chain was retrieved from a study of Vδ1+ human thymocytes. Sorted Vdelta1+ thymocytes were about 96% to 99.6% pure. The CDR3 totals 10 residues. Turning to this clone: Its specificity is not known.

Study results and limitations: Despite high sort purity, roughly 20% of thymic T cell receptor delta sequences were Vdelta2. In the thymus, TRG and TRD repertoires looked highly polyclonal with Gaussian CDR3 lengths.

Sequences come from RNA converted to cDNA by reverse transcription. CDR3 amplicons came from multiplex PCR with pooled V-gene forward and constant-region reverse primers. TCRdb re-processed the multiplex PCR reads using CATT. The table has about 6,500 gamma-chain clones, approximately 38% seen once. The assigned J gene is TRGJ1 or TRGJ2, but the V gene is uncalled. The sequenced sample consisted of Vdelta1+ gamma-delta thymocytes from the thymus. The subset: FACS-sorted CD3+ TCRalphabeta- TCRVdelta1+ TCRVdelta2- thymocytes. The receptor's source is a boy in the first two years of life who had congenital heart surgery. The DNA for the CDR3 is TGTGCCACCTTTGCCGGGAAGAAACTCTTT. It translates to CATFAGKKLF.